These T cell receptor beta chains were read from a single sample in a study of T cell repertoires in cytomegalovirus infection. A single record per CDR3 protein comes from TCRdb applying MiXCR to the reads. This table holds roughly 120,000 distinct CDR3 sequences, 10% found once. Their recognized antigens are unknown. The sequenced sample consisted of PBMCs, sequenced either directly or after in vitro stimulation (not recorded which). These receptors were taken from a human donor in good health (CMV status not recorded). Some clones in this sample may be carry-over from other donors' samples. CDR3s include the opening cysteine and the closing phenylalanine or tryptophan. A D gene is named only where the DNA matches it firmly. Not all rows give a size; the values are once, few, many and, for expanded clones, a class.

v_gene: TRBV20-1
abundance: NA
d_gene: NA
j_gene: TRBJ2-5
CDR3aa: CSASGNEETQYF
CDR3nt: TGCAGTGCTAGTGGGAATGAGGAGACCCAGTACTTC

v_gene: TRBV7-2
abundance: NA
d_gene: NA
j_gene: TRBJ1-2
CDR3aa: CASSLDTRGNGYTF
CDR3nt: TGTGCCAGCAGCTTAGACACTAGGGGCAATGGCTACACCTTC

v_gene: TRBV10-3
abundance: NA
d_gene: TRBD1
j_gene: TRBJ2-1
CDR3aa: CAISRTGEGLNEQFF
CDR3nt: TGTGCCATCAGCCGTACAGGGGAAGGGCTTAATGAGCAGTTCTTC

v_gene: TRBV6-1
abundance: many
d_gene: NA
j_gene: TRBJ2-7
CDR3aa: CASTPTGSYEQYF
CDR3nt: TGTGCCAGCACCCCGACGGGATCCTACGAGCAGTACTTC

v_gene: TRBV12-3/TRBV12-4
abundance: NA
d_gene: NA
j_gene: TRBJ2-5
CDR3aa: CASSSGTHETQYF
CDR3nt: TGTGCCAGCAGTTCCGGGACCCATGAGACCCAGTACTTC

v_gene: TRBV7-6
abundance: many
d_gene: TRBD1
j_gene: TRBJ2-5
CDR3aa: CASSERQGGETQYF
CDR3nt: TGTGCCAGCAGCGAACGACAGGGTGGGGAGACCCAGTACTTC

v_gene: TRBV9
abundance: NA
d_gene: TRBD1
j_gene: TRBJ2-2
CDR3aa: CASSAGLQGADGELFF
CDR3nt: TGTGCCAGCAGCGCGGGACTACAGGGGGCGGACGGGGAGCTGTTTTTT

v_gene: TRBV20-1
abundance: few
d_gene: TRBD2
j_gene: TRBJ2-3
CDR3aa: CSARGTSGNTDTQYF
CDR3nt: TGCAGTGCTAGAGGGACTAGCGGGAACACAGATACGCAGTATTTT

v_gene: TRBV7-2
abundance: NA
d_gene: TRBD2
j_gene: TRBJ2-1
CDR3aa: CASSLGPGLANNEQFF
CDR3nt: TGTGCCAGCAGCTTAGGGCCGGGACTAGCGAACAATGAGCAGTTCTTC

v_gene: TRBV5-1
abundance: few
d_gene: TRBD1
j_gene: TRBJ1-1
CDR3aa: CASSLVTGGTEAFF
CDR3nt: TGCGCCAGCAGCTTGGTGACAGGGGGGACTGAAGCTTTCTTT

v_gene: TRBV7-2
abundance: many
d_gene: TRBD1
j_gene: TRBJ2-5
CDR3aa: CASSLDRGPQETQYF
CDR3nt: TGTGCCAGCAGCTTAGACAGGGGGCCCCAAGAGACCCAGTACTTC

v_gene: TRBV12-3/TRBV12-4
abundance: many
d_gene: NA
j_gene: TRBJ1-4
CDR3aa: CASSVNQGETNEKLFF
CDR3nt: TGTGCCAGCAGTGTAAACCAGGGAGAAACTAATGAAAAACTGTTTTTT

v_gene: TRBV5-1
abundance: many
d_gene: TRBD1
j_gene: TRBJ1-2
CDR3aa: CASSPGQGPYGYTF
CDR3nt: TGCGCCAGCAGCCCCGGACAGGGACCCTATGGCTACACCTTC

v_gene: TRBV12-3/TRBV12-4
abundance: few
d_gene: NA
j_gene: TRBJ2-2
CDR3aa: CASSPDARELFF
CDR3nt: TGTGCCAGCAGTCCTGACGCCCGGGAGCTGTTTTTT

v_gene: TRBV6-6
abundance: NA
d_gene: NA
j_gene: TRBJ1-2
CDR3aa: CASSGIVYGYTF
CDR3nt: TGTGCCAGCAGTGGGATAGTCTATGGCTACACCTTC

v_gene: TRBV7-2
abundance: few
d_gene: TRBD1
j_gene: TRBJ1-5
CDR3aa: CASSGDRNQPQHF
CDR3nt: TGTGCCAGCAGCGGGGACAGGAATCAGCCCCAGCATTTT

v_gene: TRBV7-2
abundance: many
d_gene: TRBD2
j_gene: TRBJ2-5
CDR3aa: CASRSGGQETQYF
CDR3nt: TGTGCCAGCAGGTCGGGAGGGCAAGAGACCCAGTACTTC

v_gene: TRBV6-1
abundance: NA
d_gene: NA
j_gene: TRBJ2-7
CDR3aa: CASSQTPRLTTYEQYF
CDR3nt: TGTGCCAGCAGCCAAACCCCAAGATTAACTACCTACGAGCAGTACTTC

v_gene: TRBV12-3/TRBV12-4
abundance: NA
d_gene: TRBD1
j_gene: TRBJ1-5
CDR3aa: CASSKHPGQGYQPQHF
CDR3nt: TGTGCCAGCAGTAAACACCCGGGACAGGGGTATCAGCCCCAGCATTTT

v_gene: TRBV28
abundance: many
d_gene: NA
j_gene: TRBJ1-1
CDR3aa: CASSLGDVEAFF
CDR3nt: TGTGCCAGCAGTTTAGGGGACGTAGAAGCTTTCTTT

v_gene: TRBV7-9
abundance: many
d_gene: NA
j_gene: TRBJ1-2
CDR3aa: CASSFSAAWSNYGYTF
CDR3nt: TGTGCCAGCAGCTTTTCGGCGGCCTGGAGTAACTATGGCTACACCTTC

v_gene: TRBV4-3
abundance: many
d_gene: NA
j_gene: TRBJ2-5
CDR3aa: CARGRGETQYF
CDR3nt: TGCGCCAGGGGTCGAGGGGAGACCCAGTACTTC

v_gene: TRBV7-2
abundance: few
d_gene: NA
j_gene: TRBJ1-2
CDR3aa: CASSLGDSNYGYTF
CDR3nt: TGTGCCAGCAGCTTAGGTGACAGTAACTATGGCTACACCTTC

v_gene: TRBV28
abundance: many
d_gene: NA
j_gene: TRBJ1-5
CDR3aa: CASSPIQGNQPQHF
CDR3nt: TGTGCCAGCAGTCCTATACAGGGCAATCAGCCCCAGCATTTT

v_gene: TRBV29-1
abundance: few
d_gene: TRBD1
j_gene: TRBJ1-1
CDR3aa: CSVELTGRNTEAFF
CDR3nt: TGCAGCGTTGAATTGACAGGGAGGAACACTGAAGCTTTCTTT

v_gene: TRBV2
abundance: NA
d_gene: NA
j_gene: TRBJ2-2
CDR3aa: CASSERAVAGELFF
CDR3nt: TGTGCCAGCAGTGAAAGGGCTGTGGCTGGGGAGCTGTTTTTT

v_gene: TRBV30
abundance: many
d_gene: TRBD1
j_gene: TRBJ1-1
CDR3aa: CALRSRDRVNTEAFF
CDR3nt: TGTGCCCTCAGGAGCCGGGACAGAGTGAACACTGAAGCTTTCTTT

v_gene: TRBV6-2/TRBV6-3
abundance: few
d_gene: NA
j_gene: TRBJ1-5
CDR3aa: CASSGGEPQHF
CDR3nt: TGTGCCAGCAGTGGGGGTGAACCCCAGCATTTT

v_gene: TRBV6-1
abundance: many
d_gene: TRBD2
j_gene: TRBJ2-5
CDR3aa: CASRNPSRGEETQYF
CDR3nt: TGTGCCAGCAGGAACCCCTCTCGGGGGGAAGAGACCCAGTACTTC

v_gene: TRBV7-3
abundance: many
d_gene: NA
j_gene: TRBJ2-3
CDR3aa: CASSLMSGLPDTQYF
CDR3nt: TGTGCCAGCAGCTTAATGTCGGGGCTGCCAGATACGCAGTATTTT

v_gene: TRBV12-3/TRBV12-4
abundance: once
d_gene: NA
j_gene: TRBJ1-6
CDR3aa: CASSSTAWNSPLHF
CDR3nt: TGTGCCAGCAGCTCTACGGCCTGGAATTCACCCCTCCACTTT

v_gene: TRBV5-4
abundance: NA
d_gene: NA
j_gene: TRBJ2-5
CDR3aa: CASSLAPTRGKETQYF
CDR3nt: TGTGCCAGCAGCTTGGCACCGACACGGGGGAAAGAGACCCAGTACTTC

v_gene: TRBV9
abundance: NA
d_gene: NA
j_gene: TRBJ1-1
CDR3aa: CASSVVTATEAFF
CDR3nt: TGTGCCAGCAGCGTAGTGACAGCCACTGAAGCTTTCTTT

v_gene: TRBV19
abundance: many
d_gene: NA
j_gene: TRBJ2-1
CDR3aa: CASSPRGAGRANEQFF
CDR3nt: TGTGCCAGTAGTCCCCGAGGTGCGGGACGGGCCAATGAGCAGTTCTTC

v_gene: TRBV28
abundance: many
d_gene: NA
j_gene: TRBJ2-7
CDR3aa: CASSPPNSNYEQYF
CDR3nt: TGTGCCAGCAGTCCTCCCAACAGCAACTACGAGCAGTACTTC

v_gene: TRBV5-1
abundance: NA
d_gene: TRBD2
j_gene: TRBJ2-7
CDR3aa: CASKNNERGEQYF
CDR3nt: TGCGCCAGTAAGAACAATGAGCGGGGCGAGCAGTACTTC

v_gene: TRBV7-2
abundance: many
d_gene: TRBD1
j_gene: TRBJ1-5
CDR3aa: CASSPGQDQPQHF
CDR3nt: TGTGCCAGCAGCCCAGGACAGGATCAGCCCCAGCATTTT

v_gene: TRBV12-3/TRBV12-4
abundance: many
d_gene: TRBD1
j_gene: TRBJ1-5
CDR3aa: CASSLGETGGNQPQHF
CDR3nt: TGTGCCAGCAGTTTGGGGGAAACAGGGGGGAATCAGCCCCAGCATTTT

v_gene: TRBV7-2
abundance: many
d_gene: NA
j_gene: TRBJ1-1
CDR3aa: CASSLTNTEAFF
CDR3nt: TGTGCCAGCAGCTTAACAAACACTGAAGCTTTCTTT

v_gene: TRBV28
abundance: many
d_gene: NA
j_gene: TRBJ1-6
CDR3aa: CASSFYGEGSYNSPLHF
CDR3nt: TGTGCCAGCAGTTTCTACGGGGAGGGCTCCTATAATTCACCCCTCCACTTT

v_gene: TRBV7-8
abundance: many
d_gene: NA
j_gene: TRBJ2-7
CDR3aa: CASRRGLTYEQYF
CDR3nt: TGTGCCAGCAGGAGGGGTCTGACATACGAGCAGTACTTC

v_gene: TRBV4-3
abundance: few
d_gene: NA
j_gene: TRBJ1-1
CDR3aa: CASSRRESNTEAFF
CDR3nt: TGCGCCAGCAGCCGGCGGGAGTCGAACACTGAAGCTTTCTTT

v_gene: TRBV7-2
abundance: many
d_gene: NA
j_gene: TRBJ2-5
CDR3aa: CASSFLSHPETQYF
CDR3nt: TGTGCCAGCAGCTTCCTCTCACACCCCGAGACCCAGTACTTC

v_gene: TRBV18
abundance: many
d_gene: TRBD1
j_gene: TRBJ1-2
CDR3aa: CASSPKGQGRRNYGYTF
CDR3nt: TGTGCCAGCTCACCGAAGGGACAGGGTAGGAGGAACTATGGCTACACCTTC

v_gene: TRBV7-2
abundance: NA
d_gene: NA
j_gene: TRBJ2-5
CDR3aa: CASSLAHSETQYF
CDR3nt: TGTGCCAGCAGCTTAGCGCATTCAGAGACCCAGTACTTC

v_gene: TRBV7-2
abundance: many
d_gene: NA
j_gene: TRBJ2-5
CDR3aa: CASSYTPRGNGGTQYF
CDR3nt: TGTGCCAGCAGTTACACCCCCAGGGGCAACGGTGGGACCCAGTACTTC

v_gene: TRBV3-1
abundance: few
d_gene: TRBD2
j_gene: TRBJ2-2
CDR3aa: CASSPRGRTNTGELFF
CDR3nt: TGTGCCAGCAGCCCCCGCGGGAGGACCAACACCGGGGAGCTGTTTTTT

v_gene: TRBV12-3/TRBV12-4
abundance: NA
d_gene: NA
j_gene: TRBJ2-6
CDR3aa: CASPSRAGANVLTF
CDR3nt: TGTGCCAGCCCCTCCCGGGCTGGGGCCAACGTCCTGACTTTC

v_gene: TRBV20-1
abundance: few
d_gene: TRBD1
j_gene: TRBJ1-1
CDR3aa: CSASRGQQMNTEAFF
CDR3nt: TGCAGTGCTAGTAGGGGACAGCAAATGAACACTGAAGCTTTCTTT